This T cell receptor (beta chain) was obtained from a study of cytotoxic CD8 clonotypes in ibrutinib-treated CLL. In germline, CDR1 is KGHSH, CDR2 LQKENI. The CDR3 is 16 residues long. V was clipped by 1 base and J by 4 bases, with 14 bases between them. Here immunoSEQ multiplex PCR was the method, and the copy in TCRdb shows in-frame clones only, minus some. The table lists roughly 49,000 clones, approximately 87% of them singletons. The chain has TRBV18 and TRBJ1-3, with D unclear. The receptor comes from a human donor with chronic lymphocytic leukemia. This specimen was PBMCs, taken after 24 months of ibrutinib treatment. The CDR3 loop reads CASSPQGSSAGNTIYF. The CDR3 coding sequence is TGTGCCAGCTCACCACAAGGGAGCTCAGCAGGAAACACCATATATTTT.